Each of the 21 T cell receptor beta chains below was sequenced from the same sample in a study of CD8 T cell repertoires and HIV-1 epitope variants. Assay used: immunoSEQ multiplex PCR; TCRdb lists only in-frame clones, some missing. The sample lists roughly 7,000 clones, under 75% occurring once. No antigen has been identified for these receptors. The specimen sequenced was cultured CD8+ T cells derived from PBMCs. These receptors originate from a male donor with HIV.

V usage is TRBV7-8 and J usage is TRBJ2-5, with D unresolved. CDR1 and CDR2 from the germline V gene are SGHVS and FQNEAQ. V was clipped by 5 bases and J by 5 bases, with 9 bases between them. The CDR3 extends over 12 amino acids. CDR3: CASSILGETQYF. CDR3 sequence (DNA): TGTGCCAGCAGCATCCTGGGGGAGACCCAGTACTTC. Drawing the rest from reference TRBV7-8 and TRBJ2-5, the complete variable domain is GAGVSQSPRYKVAKRGQDVALRCDPISGHVSLFWYQQALGQGPEFLTYFQNEAQLDKSGLPSDRFFAERPEGSVSTLKIQRTQQEDSAVYLCASSILGETQYFGPGTRLLVL.

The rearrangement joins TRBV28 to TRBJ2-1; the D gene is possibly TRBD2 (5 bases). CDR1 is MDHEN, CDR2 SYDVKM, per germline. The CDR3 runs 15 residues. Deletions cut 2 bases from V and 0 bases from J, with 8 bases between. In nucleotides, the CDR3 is TGTGCCAGCAGTTTAATTGGACTCTCCTACAATGAGCAGTTCTTC. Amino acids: CASSLIGLSYNEQFF.

CDR3 protein: CSVEDTESYNEQFF. The DNA of the CDR3 is TGCAGCGTTGAAGACACAGAATCCTACAATGAGCAGTTCTTC. The gene calls are TRBV29-1 and TRBJ2-1, with D unresolved. CDR1 and CDR2 from the germline V gene are SQVTM and ANQGSEA. V lost 0 bases to trimming and J lost 1 base, with 7 bases between them. CDR3 length: 14 amino acids.

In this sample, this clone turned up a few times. This CDR3 is CASSKAPGEVPNGYTF. In nucleotides, the CDR3 is TGTGCCAGCAGCAAAGCCCCGGGTGAAGTTCCGAATGGCTACACCTTC. The rearrangement links TRBV21-1 to TRBJ1-2. TRBV21-1 is a pseudogene segment. This CDR3 is 16 amino acids long.

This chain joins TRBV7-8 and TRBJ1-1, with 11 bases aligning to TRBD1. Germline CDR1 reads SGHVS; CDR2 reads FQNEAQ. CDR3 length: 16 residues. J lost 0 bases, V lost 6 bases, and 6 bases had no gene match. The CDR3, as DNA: TGTGCCAGCAGTTCGGACAGGGGGCTAATGAACACTGAAGCTTTCTTT. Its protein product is CASSSDRGLMNTEAFF. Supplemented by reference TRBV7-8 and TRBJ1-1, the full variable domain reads GAGVSQSPRYKVAKRGQDVALRCDPISGHVSLFWYQQALGQGPEFLTYFQNEAQLDKSGLPSDRFFAERPEGSVSTLKIQRTQQEDSAVYLCASSSDRGLMNTEAFFGQGTRLTVV.

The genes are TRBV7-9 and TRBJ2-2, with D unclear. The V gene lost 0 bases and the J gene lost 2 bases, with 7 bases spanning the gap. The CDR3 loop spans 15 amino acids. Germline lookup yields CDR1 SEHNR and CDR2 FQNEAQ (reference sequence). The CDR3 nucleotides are TGTGCCAGCAGCTTAGCTCGGCTCAACACCGGGGAGCTGTTTTTT. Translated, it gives CASSLARLNTGELFF.

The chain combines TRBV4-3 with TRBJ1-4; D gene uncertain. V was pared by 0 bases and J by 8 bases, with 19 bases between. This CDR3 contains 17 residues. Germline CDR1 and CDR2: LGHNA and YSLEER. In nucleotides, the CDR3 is TGCGCCAGCAGCCAAGATGAAGGGAACATAGGGCGGGAAAAACTGTTTTTT. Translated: CASSQDEGNIGREKLFF.

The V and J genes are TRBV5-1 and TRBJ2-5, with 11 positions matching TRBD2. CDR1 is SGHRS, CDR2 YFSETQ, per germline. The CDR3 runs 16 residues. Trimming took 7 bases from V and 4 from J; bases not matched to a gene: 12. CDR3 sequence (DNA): TGCGCCAGCGGAGGGGAGACTAGCGGGGCGAGAGAGACCCAGTACTTC. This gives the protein CASGGETSGARETQYF. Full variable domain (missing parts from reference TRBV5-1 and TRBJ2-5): KAGVTQTPRYLIKTRGQQVTLSCSPISGHRSVSWYQQTPGQGLQFLFEYFSETQRNKGNFPGRFSGRQFSNSRSEMNVSTLELGDSALYLCASGGETSGARETQYFGPGTRLLVL.

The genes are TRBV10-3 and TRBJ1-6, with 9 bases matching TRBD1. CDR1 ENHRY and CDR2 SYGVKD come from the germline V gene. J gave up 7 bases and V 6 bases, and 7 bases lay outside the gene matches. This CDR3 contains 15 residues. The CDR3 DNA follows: TGTGCCATCAGAGACCGGGACAGGGAAAATTCACCCCTCCACTTT. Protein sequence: CAIRDRDRENSPLHF.

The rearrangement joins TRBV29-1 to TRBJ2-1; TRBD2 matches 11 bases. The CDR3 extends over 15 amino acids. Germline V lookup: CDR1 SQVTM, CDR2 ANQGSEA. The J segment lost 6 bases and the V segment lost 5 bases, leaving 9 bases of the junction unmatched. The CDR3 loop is CSVRQLAGVGNEQFF. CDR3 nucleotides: TGCAGCGTTCGTCAACTAGCGGGAGTGGGCAATGAGCAGTTCTTC.

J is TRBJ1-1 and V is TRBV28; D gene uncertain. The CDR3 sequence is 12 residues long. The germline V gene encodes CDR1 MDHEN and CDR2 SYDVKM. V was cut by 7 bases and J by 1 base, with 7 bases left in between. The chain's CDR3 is CASTLGNTEAFF. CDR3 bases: TGTGCCAGCACATTGGGGAACACTGAAGCTTTCTTT.

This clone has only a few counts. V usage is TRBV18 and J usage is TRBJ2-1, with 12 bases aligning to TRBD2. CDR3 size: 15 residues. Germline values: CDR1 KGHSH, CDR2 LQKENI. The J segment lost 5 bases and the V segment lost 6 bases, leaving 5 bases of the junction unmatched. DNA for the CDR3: TGTGCCAGCTCGCTAGCGGGGGGGCCGGACAATGAGCAGTTCTTC. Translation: CASSLAGGPDNEQFF.

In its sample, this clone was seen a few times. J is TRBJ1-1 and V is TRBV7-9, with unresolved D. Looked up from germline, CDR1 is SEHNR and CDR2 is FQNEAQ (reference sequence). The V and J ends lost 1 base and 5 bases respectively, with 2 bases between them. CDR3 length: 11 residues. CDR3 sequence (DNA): TGTGCCAGCAGCTTAGATACTGAAGCTTTCTTT. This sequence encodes CASSLDTEAFF.

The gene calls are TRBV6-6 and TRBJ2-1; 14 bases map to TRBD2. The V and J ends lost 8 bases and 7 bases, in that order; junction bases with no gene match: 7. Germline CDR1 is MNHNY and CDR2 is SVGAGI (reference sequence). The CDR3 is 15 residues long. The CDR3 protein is CASESGLAGVNEQFF. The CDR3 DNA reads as TGTGCCAGCGAGTCGGGACTAGCGGGAGTAAATGAGCAGTTCTTC.

CDR3 region: CASSLGGNNEKLFF. The CDR3 nucleotides are TGTGCCAGCAGCTTGGGGGGCAATAATGAAAAACTGTTTTTT. V is TRBV5-5 and J is TRBJ1-4, with D perhaps TRBD1 (5 bases). Trimming removed 0 bases from V and 4 bases from J, with 7 bases in between. Germline loops: CDR1 SGHKS, CDR2 YYEKEE (reference sequence). There are 14 residues in the CDR3.

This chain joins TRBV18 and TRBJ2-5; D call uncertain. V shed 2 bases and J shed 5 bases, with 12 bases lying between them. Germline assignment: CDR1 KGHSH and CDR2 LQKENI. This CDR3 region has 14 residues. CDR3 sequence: CASSPVQAMETQYF. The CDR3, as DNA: TGTGCCAGCTCACCAGTTCAGGCGATGGAGACCCAGTACTTC. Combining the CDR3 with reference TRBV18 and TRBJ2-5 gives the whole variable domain NAGVMQNPRHLVRRRGQEARLRCSPMKGHSHVYWYRQLPEEGLKFMVYLQKENIIDESGMPKERFSAEFPKEGPSILRIQQVVRGDSAAYFCASSPVQAMETQYFGPGTRLLVL.

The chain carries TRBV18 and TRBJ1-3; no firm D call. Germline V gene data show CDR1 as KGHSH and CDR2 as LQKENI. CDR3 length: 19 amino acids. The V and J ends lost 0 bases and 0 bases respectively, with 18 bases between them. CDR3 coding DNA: TGTGCCAGCTCACCACCGATTCAGGAAAGGACGCACTCTGGAAACACCATATATTTT. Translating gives CASSPPIQERTHSGNTIYF.

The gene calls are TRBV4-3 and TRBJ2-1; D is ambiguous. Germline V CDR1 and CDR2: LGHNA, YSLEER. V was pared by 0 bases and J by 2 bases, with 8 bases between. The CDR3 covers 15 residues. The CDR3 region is CASSQDRTAYNEQFF. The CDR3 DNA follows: TGCGCCAGCAGCCAAGATCGAACAGCCTACAATGAGCAGTTCTTC.

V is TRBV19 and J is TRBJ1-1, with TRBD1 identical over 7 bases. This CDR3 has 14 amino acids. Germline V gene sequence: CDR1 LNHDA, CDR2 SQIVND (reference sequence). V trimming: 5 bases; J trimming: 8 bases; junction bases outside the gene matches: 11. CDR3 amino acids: CASSLGGGAAEAFF. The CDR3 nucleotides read TGTGCCAGTAGTTTAGGAGGGGGCGCGGCCGAAGCTTTCTTT.

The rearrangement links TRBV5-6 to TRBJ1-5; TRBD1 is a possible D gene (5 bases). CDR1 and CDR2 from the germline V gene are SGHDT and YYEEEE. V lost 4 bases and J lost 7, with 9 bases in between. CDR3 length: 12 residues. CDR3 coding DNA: TGTGCCAGCAGCCAGGGTTACCAGCCCCAGCATTTT. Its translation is CASSQGYQPQHF.

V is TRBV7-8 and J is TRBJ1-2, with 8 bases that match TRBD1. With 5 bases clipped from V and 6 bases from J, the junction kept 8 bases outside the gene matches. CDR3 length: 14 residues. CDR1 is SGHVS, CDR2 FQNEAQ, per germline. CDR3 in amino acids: CASSTIVTGDGYTF. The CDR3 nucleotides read TGTGCCAGCAGCACAATTGTGACAGGGGATGGCTACACCTTC. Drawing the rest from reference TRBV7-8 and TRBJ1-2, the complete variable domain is GAGVSQSPRYKVAKRGQDVALRCDPISGHVSLFWYQQALGQGPEFLTYFQNEAQLDKSGLPSDRFFAERPEGSVSTLKIQRTQQEDSAVYLCASSTIVTGDGYTFGSGTRLTVV.